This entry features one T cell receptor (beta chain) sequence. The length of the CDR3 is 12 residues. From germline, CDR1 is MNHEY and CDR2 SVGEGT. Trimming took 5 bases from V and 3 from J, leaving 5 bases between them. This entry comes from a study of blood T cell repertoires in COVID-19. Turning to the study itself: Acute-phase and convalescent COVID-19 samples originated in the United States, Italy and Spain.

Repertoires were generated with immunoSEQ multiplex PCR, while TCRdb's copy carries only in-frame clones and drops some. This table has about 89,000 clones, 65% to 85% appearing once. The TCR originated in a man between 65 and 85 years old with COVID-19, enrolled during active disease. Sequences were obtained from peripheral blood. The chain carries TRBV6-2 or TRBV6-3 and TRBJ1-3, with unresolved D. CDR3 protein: CASSADGNTIYF. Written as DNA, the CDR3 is TGTGCCAGCAGTGCGGATGGAAACACCATATATTTT.